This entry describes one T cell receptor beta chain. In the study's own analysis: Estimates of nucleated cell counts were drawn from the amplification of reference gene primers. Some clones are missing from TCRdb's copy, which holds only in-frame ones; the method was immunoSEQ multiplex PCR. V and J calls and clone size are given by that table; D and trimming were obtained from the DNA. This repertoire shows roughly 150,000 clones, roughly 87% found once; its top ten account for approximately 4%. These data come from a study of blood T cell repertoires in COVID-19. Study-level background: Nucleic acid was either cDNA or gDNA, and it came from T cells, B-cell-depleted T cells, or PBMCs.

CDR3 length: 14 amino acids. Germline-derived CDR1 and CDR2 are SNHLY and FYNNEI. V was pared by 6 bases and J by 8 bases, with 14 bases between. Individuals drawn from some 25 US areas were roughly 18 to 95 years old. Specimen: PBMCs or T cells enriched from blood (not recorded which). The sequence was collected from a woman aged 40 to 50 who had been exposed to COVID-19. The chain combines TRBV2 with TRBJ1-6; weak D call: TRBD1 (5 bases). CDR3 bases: TGTGCCAGCAGACGAGTGGGGGGGGATTCACCCCTCCACTTT. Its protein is CASRRVGGDSPLHF.